This TCR beta chain was captured in a study of blood T cells in healthy people across ages. About this clonotype: No antigen is known for it.

V gave up 1 base and J gave up 3 bases, with 6 bases separating them. Germline CDR1 and CDR2: MNHNS and SASEGT. There are 13 residues in the CDR3. Overall study results and limits: Without sorted subsets, naive and antigen-experienced compartments could not be conclusively compared. Those diversity estimates obtained from one million T cells were thought to be underestimates.

Through a sample-barcoded 5' primer and a J-beta primer mix, a second PCR was run for roughly 6 to 12 cycles. MiXCR, run by TCRdb on the 5' RACE reads, gives a single entry per CDR3 protein. The data hold roughly 1,500,000 distinct CDR3 sequences, with approximately 38% observed a single time. Donors were healthy Caucasian individuals from Russia aged about 6 to 95. The total RNA that was extracted per sample amounted to at least 5 micrograms. This sequence joins TRBV6-1 and TRBJ1-1; D unclear. The sequenced material came from blood. The clonotype originates from a woman under 30 in good health. In DNA, the CDR3 is TGTGCCAGCAGTGAAGTTTTGGACACTGAAGCTTTCTTT. Translation gives CASSEVLDTEAFF.